Below, one T cell receptor beta chain is given with its context. Its target is not known. PCR used 60 Vbeta primers and 13 Jbeta primers. Clones were sequenced by immunoSEQ multiplex PCR, and TCRdb holds only the in-frame ones, with some missing. The sample contains 100,000 to 150,000 clones, about 78% of which appear only once. Per germline, CDR1 LNHDA and CDR2 SQIVND (reference sequence). Trimming pared 8 bases from V and 8 bases from J, leaving 18 bases between. CDR3 size: 14 residues. The data belong to a study of cytomegalovirus exposure and HLA in healthy donors. General study findings and limits: The majority of TCR sequences were rare, yet some public TCRs appeared in many donors.

The sequence was collected from a female donor in good health and CMV-seronegative. The sample taken for sequencing was PBMCs. The rearrangement links TRBV19 to TRBJ1-4, with D unclear. The CDR3 nucleotides are TGTGCCAGTCGCCGGGCCAATAGCGGGGAAAAACTGTTTTTT. The encoded protein is CASRRANSGEKLFF.